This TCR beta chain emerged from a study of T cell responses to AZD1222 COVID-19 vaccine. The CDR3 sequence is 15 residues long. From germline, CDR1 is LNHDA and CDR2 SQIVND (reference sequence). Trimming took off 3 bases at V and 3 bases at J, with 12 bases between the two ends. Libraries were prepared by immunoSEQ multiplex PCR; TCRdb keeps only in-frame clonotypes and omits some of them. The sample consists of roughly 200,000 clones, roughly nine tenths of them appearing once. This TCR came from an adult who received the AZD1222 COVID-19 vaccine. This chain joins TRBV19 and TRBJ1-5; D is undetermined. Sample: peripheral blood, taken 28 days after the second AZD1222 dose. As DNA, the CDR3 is TGTGCCAGTAGTATTCCCACAGAATACAATCAGCCCCAGCATTTT. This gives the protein CASSIPTEYNQPQHF.